Below, 31 T cell receptor beta chains from the same sample are listed, as sequenced in a study of quantifying T cell responses using KT2 cells (dated by TCRdb to the late 2010s). Describing the broader study: RNA was DNase-treated and reverse transcribed with TCR alpha and beta constant-region primers, mostly using SuperScript III.

Receptor libraries were prepared by UMI-ligation and nested PCR. The run used an Illumina MiSeq. T4 RNA ligase 1 was used to ligate a single-stranded oligonucleotide containing the Illumina SP2 sequence and a UMI to the 3' end of the cDNA. PCR1 consisted of 4 cycles (98 degrees C 15 s, 69 degrees C 30 s, 72 degrees C 40 s), and for the beta primer an equimolar mix of RC1.1 and RC1.2 was used to cover TRBC1 and TRBC2. TCRdb itself trimmed the public reads at Q25 with fastp, ran MiXCR and retained productive beta chains. For every CDR3 protein sequence, its rows merge into one entry that carries the most common genes and DNA. The sample includes approximately 41,000 distinct CDR3 sequences, with over 15% observed a single time. Jointly, the top ten make up less than 45% of the sample. Sequenced input: PBMCs spiked with cells of the T cell clone KT2. Receptor source: a human donor.

The chain has TRBV14 and TRBJ2-7; TRBD2 might be the D (5 bases). CDR1 is SGHDN, CDR2 FVKESK, per germline. V lost 4 bases and J 5 bases, leaving 12 bases between the germline ends. The CDR3 length is 13 residues. CDR3 sequence reads: CASSPTSPDEQYF. DNA for the CDR3: TGTGCCAGCAGCCCTACTAGTCCAGACGAGCAGTACTTC.

The gene calls are TRBV5-4 and TRBJ1-4, with D possibly being TRBD1 (6 bases). Trimming cost V 4 bases and J 7 bases, with 14 bases left between them. The germline CDR1 and CDR2 sequences are SGHNT and YYREEE (reference sequence). There are 14 residues in the CDR3. Here the CDR3 DNA reads TGTGCCAGCAGCATACAGGGTCGTTCTGAAAAACTGTTTTTT. Its translation is CASSIQGRSEKLFF. The complete variable domain, with remaining parts taken from reference TRBV5-4 and TRBJ1-4, reads ETGVTQSPTHLIKTRGQQVTLRCSSQSGHNTVSWYQQALGQGPQFIFQYYREEENGRGNFPPRFSGLQFPNYSSELNVNALELDDSALYLCASSIQGRSEKLFFGSGTQLSVL.

This clonotype was detected only a few times. The genes are TRBV4-3 and TRBJ1-1; 8 bases are a match to TRBD1. CDR3 length equals 15 residues. Germline trimming cut 4 bases from V and 0 bases from J; bases unmatched to any gene: 4. The V gene's germline CDR1 is LGHNA and CDR2 YSLEER. CDR3 sequence: CASSLDRGMNTEAFF. Here the CDR3 DNA reads TGCGCCAGCAGCCTAGACAGGGGCATGAACACTGAAGCTTTCTTT.

The table lists this clonotype with a few counts. The V gene is TRBV4-1, the J gene TRBJ1-1, with TRBD1 as a possible D gene (6 bases). The CDR3 consists of 15 residues. The germline gives CDR1 MGHRA, CDR2 YSYEKL. V was pared by 0 bases and J by 5 bases, with 13 bases between. The CDR3 coding sequence is TGCGCCAGCAGCCAAGATCGGAGAGGGGGGACTGAAGCTTTCTTT. Protein sequence: CASSQDRRGGTEAFF.

This clonotype was found a few times. The V call is TRBV4-1, the J call TRBJ2-5; 8 bases match TRBD2. The ends lost 0 bases at V and 1 base at J; junction bases unmatched: 4. This CDR3 has 16 residues. The germline CDR1 and CDR2 sequences are MGHRA and YSYEKL. CDR3 sequence: CASSQEGGGLQETQYF. The DNA of the CDR3 is TGCGCCAGCAGCCAAGAGGGCGGGGGGCTCCAAGAGACCCAGTACTTC.

V usage is TRBV7-9 and J usage is TRBJ2-1; no reliable D call. Trimming took 4 bases from V and 4 from J, leaving 11 bases between them. From germline, CDR1 is SEHNR and CDR2 FQNEAQ (reference sequence). This CDR3 region has 14 residues. The CDR3 DNA follows: TGTGCCAGCAGCTCAGGCGGCTTTTACAATGAGCAGTTCTTC. It translates to CASSSGGFYNEQFF.

Ten or more counts support this clonotype. The chain carries TRBV5-4 and TRBJ2-5; 11 bases are shared with TRBD2. Germline CDR1 and CDR2: SGHNT and YYREEE (reference sequence). This CDR3 region has 16 residues. With 0 bases clipped from V and 10 bases from J, the junction kept 11 bases outside the gene matches. CDR3 residues: CASSLAGASGGLDQYF. DNA for the CDR3: TGTGCCAGCAGCTTGGCCGGAGCTAGCGGGGGGCTGGACCAGTACTTC. The full variable domain, with the rest looked up from reference TRBV5-4 and TRBJ2-5, is ETGVTQSPTHLIKTRGQQVTLRCSSQSGHNTVSWYQQALGQGPQFIFQYYREEENGRGNFPPRFSGLQFPNYSSELNVNALELDDSALYLCASSLAGASGGLDQYFGPGTRLLVL.

This chain connects TRBV20-1 to TRBJ1-1, with D possibly being TRBD1 (5 bases). V lost 5 bases and J 5 bases, leaving 12 bases between the germline ends. This CDR3 spans 12 amino acids. Germline lookup yields CDR1 DFQATT and CDR2 SNEGSKA (reference sequence). CDR3 nucleotides: TGCAGTGCTTGTACAGACAGAACTGAAGCTTTCTTT. It yields the protein CSACTDRTEAFF.

The sample holds a few counts of this clonotype. The chain links TRBV27 to TRBJ2-1; D might be TRBD2 (5 bases). V lost 3 bases and J 6 bases, leaving 6 bases between the germline ends. From germline, CDR1 is MNHEY and CDR2 SMNVEV (reference sequence). CDR3 size: 12 residues. The CDR3 reads CASSFGINEQFF. As DNA, the CDR3 is TGTGCCAGCAGTTTCGGGATCAATGAGCAGTTCTTC.

This clonotype was found a few times. This chain connects TRBV4-1 to TRBJ2-6; D is possibly TRBD1 (5 bases). The CDR3 has 17 residues. Germline V gene data show CDR1 as MGHRA and CDR2 as YSYEKL. The ends were cut back, 1 base at V and 0 bases at J, with 10 bases in the middle. In DNA, the CDR3 is TGCGCCAGCAGCCAAGCCAGTGACAGCTCTGGGGCCAACGTCCTGACTTTC. Translating it yields CASSQASDSSGANVLTF.

The J gene is TRBJ1-1, the V gene TRBV27, with TRBD1 as a possible D gene (5 bases). The CDR3 consists of 14 residues. The ends were cut back, 4 bases at V and 1 base at J, with 10 bases in the middle. Germline-derived CDR1 and CDR2 are MNHEY and SMNVEV (reference sequence). CDR3 sequence: CASSWRGGNTEAFF. CDR3 DNA sequence: TGTGCCAGCAGTTGGCGGGGGGGGAACACTGAAGCTTTCTTT.

This clonotype came up a few times. V is TRBV20-1 and J is TRBJ2-3; D call uncertain. Trimming cost V 3 bases and J 6 bases, with 10 bases left between them. CDR1 is DFQATT and CDR2 is SNEGSKA in the germline V gene (reference sequence). The CDR3 length is 12 residues. The CDR3 is CSASPLSDTQYF. CDR3 bases: TGCAGTGCTAGCCCATTATCGGATACGCAGTATTTT.

V and J are TRBV4-3 and TRBJ2-2, with 8 bases matching TRBD2. After removal of 0 bases from V and 3 bases from J, the junction contained 0 bases not matched to a gene. Germline-derived CDR1 and CDR2 are LGHNA and YSLEER. The CDR3 covers 15 residues. As DNA, the CDR3 is TGCGCCAGCAGCCAAGAACTAGCGGACACCGGGGAGCTGTTTTTT. As protein: CASSQELADTGELFF.

The chain carries TRBV28 and TRBJ2-1; D unresolved. Trimming cost V 7 bases and J 0 bases, with 13 bases left between them. This CDR3 spans 15 amino acids. Per the germline V gene, CDR1 is MDHEN and CDR2 is SYDVKM. CDR3 residues: CASTLGGSSYNEQFF. The CDR3 coding sequence is TGTGCCAGCACCCTAGGCGGAAGCTCCTACAATGAGCAGTTCTTC.

CDR3 sequence: CASSSRDRAYEQYF. Here the CDR3 DNA reads TGTGCCAGCAGCTCCCGGGACAGGGCCTACGAGCAGTACTTC. This chain uses TRBV7-9 with TRBJ2-7; the match to TRBD1 covers 9 bases. This CDR3 comprises 14 residues. The V and J ends lost 4 bases and 2 bases, in that order; junction bases with no gene match: 3. CDR1 SEHNR and CDR2 FQNEAQ come from the germline V gene (reference sequence).

The sample holds a few counts of this clonotype. The V and J genes are TRBV7-2 and TRBJ1-2; D is unclear. Trimming removed 4 bases at V and 6 bases at J, with 12 bases between. The CDR3 runs to 13 residues. Germline CDR1 SGHTA, CDR2 FQGNSA. The CDR3 DNA follows: TGTGCCAGCAGCTCCCGGCGGTTAGATGGCTACACCTTC. Protein: CASSSRRLDGYTF.

The chain employs TRBV2 and TRBJ2-2; D is undetermined. Germline V gene lookup returns CDR1 SNHLY and CDR2 FYNNEI. Trimming removed 6 bases at V and 3 bases at J, with 2 bases between. The CDR3 is made up of 11 amino acids. CDR3 amino acids: CASRYTGELFF. In nucleotides, the CDR3 is TGTGCCAGCAGATACACCGGGGAGCTGTTTTTT.

This clonotype was detected a few times. CDR3 nucleotides: TGTGCCAGCAGCATCCGTGGGAGTAACAATCAGCCCCAGCATTTT. It translates to CASSIRGSNNQPQHF. The chain employs TRBV7-2 and TRBJ1-5; D remains unclear. CDR1 is SGHTA and CDR2 is FQGNSA in the germline V gene. V was trimmed by 5 bases and J by 3 bases, leaving 14 bases between them. The CDR3 is 15 residues long.

This chain joins TRBV12-3 or TRBV12-4 and TRBJ1-2; the D gene is possibly TRBD1 (5 bases). The CDR3 contains 15 residues. The V end was cut by 6 bases, the J end by 8 bases, with 22 bases between. In DNA, the CDR3 is TGTGCCAGCAGCCCTAGTGGGACGCCGACTCAGGGCTACACCTTC. Amino acids: CASSPSGTPTQGYTF.

The chain combines TRBV5-5 with TRBJ2-5; D is unclear. The CDR3 covers 15 residues. V shed 2 bases and J shed 1 base, with 12 bases lying between them. Germline CDR1 SGHKS, CDR2 YYEKEE (reference sequence). The CDR3 region has the DNA TGTGCCAGCAGCTTCCCCTCTCAGGCCCAAGAGACCCAGTACTTC. Its translation: CASSFPSQAQETQYF.

The V gene is TRBV2, the J gene TRBJ2-3; 13 bases line up with TRBD2. CDR1 and CDR2 from the germline V gene are SNHLY and FYNNEI. The junction had 4 bases not matched to a gene; V was cut back by 5 bases and J by 2 bases. The CDR3 totals 16 residues. In DNA form, the CDR3 reads TGTGCCAGCAGTACTGGGACTAGCGGGGTCACAGATACGCAGTATTTT. Translating it yields CASSTGTSGVTDTQYF.

This chain connects TRBV27 to TRBJ2-7; D possibly corresponds to TRBD2 (5 bases). The length of the CDR3 is 13 residues. Germline loops: CDR1 MNHEY, CDR2 SMNVEV (reference sequence). With 5 bases removed from V and 3 bases from J, the gap between germline ends came to 11 bases. Here the CDR3 DNA reads TGTGCCAGCAGTGAGGGTGGGAGCTACGAGCAGTACTTC. This sequence encodes CASSEGGSYEQYF.

This chain joins TRBV4-2 and TRBJ2-3; D gene uncertain. The CDR3 length is 14 residues. Trimming left V 4 bases short and J 1 base short, with 9 bases between. Germline-derived CDR1 and CDR2 are LGHNA and YNFKEQ. CDR3 DNA sequence: TGTGCCAGCAGCCCCTGGACGGGCACAGATACGCAGTATTTT. Translated, it gives CASSPWTGTDTQYF.

CDR3 region: CASSQDGAGDLRIYGYTF. In DNA form, the CDR3 reads TGTGCCAGCAGCCAAGATGGGGCAGGGGATCTTCGAATCTATGGCTACACCTTC. The V and J genes are TRBV4-2 and TRBJ1-2; a weak D match, TRBD1 (6 bases). CDR1 and CDR2 (germline): LGHNA, YNFKEQ. Trimming cost V 0 bases and J 4 bases, with 21 bases left between them. The CDR3 length is 18 residues.

This clonotype was observed at least ten times. The chain recombines TRBV20-1 with TRBJ2-5; 8 bases are a match to TRBD1. The germline V gene encodes CDR1 DFQATT and CDR2 SNEGSKA (reference sequence). With 5 bases clipped from V and 2 bases from J, the junction kept 10 bases outside the gene matches. This CDR3 has 15 amino acids. The DNA of the CDR3 is TGCAGTGCTCAAGGACAGGGCCTAGAACAAGAGACCCAGTACTTC. Residues: CSAQGQGLEQETQYF.

The sample holds many counts of this clonotype. This sequence joins TRBV6-5 and TRBJ2-5; D is unresolved. The germline V and J ends were trimmed by 2 bases and 5 bases, with 9 bases remaining between them. The CDR3 totals 13 residues. Germline-derived CDR1 and CDR2 are MNHEY and SVGAGI. The CDR3 is CASSYDTAETQYF. Written as DNA, the CDR3 is TGTGCCAGCAGTTACGACACCGCGGAGACCCAGTACTTC.

The CDR3 DNA is TGCGCCAGCAGCCTTCTGGACAGGGGCGACGAGCAGTACTTC. Residues: CASSLLDRGDEQYF. This sequence joins TRBV5-1 and TRBJ2-7; 9 bases line up with TRBD1. V lost 4 bases and J lost 5; bases outside the gene matches: 7. This CDR3 has 14 amino acids. The germline gives CDR1 SGHRS, CDR2 YFSETQ. Looking up the rest from reference TRBV5-1 and TRBJ2-7 gives the full variable domain: KAGVTQTPRYLIKTRGQQVTLSCSPISGHRSVSWYQQTPGQGLQFLFEYFSETQRNKGNFPGRFSGRQFSNSRSEMNVSTLELGDSALYLCASSLLDRGDEQYFGPGTRLTVT.

This chain joins TRBV4-1 and TRBJ1-5, with D possibly being TRBD1 (5 bases). The CDR3 length is 20 residues. V shed 0 bases and J shed 1 base, with 22 bases lying between them. The germline CDR1 and CDR2 sequences are MGHRA and YSYEKL. The CDR3 DNA is TGCGCCAGCAGCCAAGATGATCTACTAGGTCAGGGAGGGAGCAATCAGCCCCAGCATTTT. It encodes CASSQDDLLGQGGSNQPQHF.

This clonotype was counted a few times. V is TRBV7-2 and J is TRBJ2-7; a possible D gene is TRBD2 (6 bases). Germline V gene lookup returns CDR1 SGHTA and CDR2 FQGNSA. V dropped 6 bases and J dropped 1 base, with 13 bases sitting between them. The CDR3 loop spans 14 amino acids. The CDR3 loop is CASSRLASSYEQYF. The CDR3 DNA sequence: TGTGCCAGCAGTCGTCTAGCGAGTTCCTACGAGCAGTACTTC.

The chain employs TRBV7-9 and TRBJ1-2, with D possibly matching TRBD1 (5 bases). Germline CDR1 reads SEHNR; CDR2 reads FQNEAQ (reference sequence). The CDR3 sequence is 17 residues long. Trimming pared 3 bases from V and 4 bases from J, leaving 21 bases between. In DNA form, the CDR3 reads TGTGCCAGCAGCTTCCCCATCCGCGAAGGGACGGCCTATGGCTACACCTTC. This codes for CASSFPIREGTAYGYTF. The full variable domain, with the rest looked up from reference TRBV7-9 and TRBJ1-2, is DTGVSQNPRHKITKRGQNVTFRCDPISEHNRLYWYRQTLGQGPEFLTYFQNEAQLEKSRLLSDRFSAERPKGSFSTLEIQRTEQGDSAMYLCASSFPIREGTAYGYTFGSGTRLTVV.

This clonotype was counted at least ten times. This CDR3 reads CASSQDLSGREQYF. The CDR3 coding sequence is TGCGCCAGCAGCCAAGATCTAAGCGGACGCGAGCAGTACTTC. The J gene is TRBJ2-7, the V gene TRBV4-3; tentative D call: TRBD2 (5 bases). Trimming shortened V by 0 bases and J by 6 bases, and 12 bases separated the two germline ends. CDR3 length equals 14 residues. The germline V gene has CDR1 LGHNA and CDR2 YSLEER.